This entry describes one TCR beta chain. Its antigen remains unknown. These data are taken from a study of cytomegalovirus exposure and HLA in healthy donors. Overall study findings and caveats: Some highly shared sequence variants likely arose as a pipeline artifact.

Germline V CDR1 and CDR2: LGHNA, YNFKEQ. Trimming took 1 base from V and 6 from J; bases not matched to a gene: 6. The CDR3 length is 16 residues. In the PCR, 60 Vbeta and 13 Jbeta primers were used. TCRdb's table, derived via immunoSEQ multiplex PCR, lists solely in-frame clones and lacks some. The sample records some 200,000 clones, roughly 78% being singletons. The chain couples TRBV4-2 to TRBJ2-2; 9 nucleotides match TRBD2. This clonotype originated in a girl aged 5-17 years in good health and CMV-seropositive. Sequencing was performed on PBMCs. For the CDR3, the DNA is TGTGCCAGCAGCCAAGGGGCGGGGGGGCCAGCCGGGGAGCTGTTTTTT. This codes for CASSQGAGGPAGELFF.